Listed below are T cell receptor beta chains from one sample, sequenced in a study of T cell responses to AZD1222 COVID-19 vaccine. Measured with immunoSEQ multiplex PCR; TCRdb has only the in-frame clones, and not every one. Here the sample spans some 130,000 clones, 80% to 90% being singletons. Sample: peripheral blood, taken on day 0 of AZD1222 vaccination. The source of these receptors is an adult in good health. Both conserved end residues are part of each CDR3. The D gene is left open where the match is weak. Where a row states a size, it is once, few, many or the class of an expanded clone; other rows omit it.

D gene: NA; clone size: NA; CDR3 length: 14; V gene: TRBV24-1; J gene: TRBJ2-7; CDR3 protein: CATGPSTGTYEQYF; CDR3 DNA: TGTGCCACCGGGCCTTCGACAGGTACCTACGAGCAGTACTTC
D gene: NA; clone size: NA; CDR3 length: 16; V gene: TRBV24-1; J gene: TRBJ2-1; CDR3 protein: CATSDYGKTQLGEQFF; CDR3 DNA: TGTGCCACCAGTGATTACGGCAAAACCCAACTGGGTGAGCAGTTCTTC
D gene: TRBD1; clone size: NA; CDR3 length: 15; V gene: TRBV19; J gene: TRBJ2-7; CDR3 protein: CASSPGQLWRYEQYF; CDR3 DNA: TGTGCCAGTAGTCCGGGACAGTTGTGGCGCTACGAGCAGTACTTC
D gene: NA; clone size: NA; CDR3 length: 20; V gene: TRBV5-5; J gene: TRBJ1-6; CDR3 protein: CASSLVGGTTFNSYNSPLHF; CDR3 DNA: TGTGCCAGCAGCTTGGTTGGCGGAACAACCTTCAACTCCTATAATTCACCCCTCCACTTT
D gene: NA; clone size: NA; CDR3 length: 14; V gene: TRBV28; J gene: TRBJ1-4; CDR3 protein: CASSFPSLKGKLFF; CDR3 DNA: TGTGCCAGCAGTTTCCCCTCCCTTAAAGGGAAACTGTTTTTT
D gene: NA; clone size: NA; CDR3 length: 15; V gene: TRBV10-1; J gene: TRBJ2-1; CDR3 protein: CASSESAGTPNEQFF; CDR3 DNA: TGCGCCAGCAGTGAGTCGGCCGGAACCCCCAATGAGCAGTTCTTC
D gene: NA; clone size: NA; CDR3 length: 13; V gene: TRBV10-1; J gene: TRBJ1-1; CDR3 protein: CASRIERNTEAFF; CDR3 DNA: TGCGCCAGCCGAATAGAGCGGAACACTGAAGCTTTCTTT
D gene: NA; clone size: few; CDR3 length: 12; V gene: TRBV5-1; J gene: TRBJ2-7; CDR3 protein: CASSSGGTWQYF; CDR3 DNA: TGCGCCAGCAGCTCCGGAGGGACCTGGCAGTACTTC
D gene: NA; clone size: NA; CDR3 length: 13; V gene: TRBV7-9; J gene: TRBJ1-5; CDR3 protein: CASSAQDRAPQHF; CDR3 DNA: TGTGCCAGCAGCGCACAGGACCGGGCGCCCCAGCATTTT
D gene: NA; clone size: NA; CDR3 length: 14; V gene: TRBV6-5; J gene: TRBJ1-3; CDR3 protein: CASKSLGPGNTIYF; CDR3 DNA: TGTGCCAGCAAGAGCTTGGGGCCTGGAAACACCATATATTTT
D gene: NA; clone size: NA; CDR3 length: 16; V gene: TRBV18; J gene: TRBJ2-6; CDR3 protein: CASSPGLISGANVLTF; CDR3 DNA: TGTGCCAGCTCACCGGGACTGATATCTGGGGCCAACGTCCTGACTTTC
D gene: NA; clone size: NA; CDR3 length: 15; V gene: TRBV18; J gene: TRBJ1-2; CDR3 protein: CASSPEGSGSYGYTF; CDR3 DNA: TGTGCCAGCTCACCGGAGGGCAGTGGTAGCTATGGCTACACCTTC
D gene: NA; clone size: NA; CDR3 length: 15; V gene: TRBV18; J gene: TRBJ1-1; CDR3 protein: CASSPPRALNTEAFF; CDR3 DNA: TGTGCCAGCTCACCACCGAGGGCCCTGAACACTGAAGCTTTCTTT
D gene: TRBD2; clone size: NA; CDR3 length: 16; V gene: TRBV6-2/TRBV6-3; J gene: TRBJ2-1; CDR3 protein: CASSYGIAGGDNEQFF; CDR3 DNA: TGTGCCAGCAGTTACGGGATCGCGGGAGGGGACAATGAGCAGTTCTTC
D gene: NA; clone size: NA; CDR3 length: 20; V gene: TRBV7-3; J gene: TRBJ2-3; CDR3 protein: CASSLRSGGLLVSSTDTQYF; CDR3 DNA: TGTGCCAGCAGCTTACGCTCCGGGGGGCTACTAGTGTCGAGCACAGATACGCAGTATTTT
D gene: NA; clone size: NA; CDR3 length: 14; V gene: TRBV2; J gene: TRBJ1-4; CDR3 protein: CASRPGQANEKLFF; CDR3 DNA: TGTGCCAGCAGACCGGGACAAGCTAATGAAAAACTGTTTTTT
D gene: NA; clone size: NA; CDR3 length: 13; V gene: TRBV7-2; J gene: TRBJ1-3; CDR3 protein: CASRLIDGNTIYF; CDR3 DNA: TGTGCCAGCAGACTCATAGATGGAAACACCATATATTTT
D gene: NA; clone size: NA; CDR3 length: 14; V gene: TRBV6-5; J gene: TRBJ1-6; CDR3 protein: CASMEARFNSPLHF; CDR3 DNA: TGTGCCAGCATGGAGGCTAGATTTAATTCACCCCTCCACTTT
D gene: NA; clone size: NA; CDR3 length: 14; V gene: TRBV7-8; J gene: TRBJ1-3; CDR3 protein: CASSLDFSGNTIYF; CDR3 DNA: TGTGCCAGCAGCTTAGATTTTTCTGGAAACACCATATATTTT
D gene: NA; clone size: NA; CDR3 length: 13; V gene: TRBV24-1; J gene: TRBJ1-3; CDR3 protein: CATYYQKGNTIYF; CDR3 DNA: TGTGCCACCTATTACCAGAAGGGAAACACCATATATTTT
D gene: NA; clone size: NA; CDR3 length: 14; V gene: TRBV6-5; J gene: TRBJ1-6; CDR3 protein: CASSPGPRNSPLHF; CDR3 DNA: TGTGCCAGCAGTCCTGGACCAAGGAATTCACCCCTCCACTTT
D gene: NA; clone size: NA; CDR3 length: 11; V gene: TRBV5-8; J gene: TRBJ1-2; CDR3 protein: CASSFPVGYTF; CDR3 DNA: TGTGCCAGCAGCTTCCCCGTTGGCTACACCTTC
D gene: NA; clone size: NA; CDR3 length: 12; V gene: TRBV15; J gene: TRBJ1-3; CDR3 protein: CATSRSGNTIYF; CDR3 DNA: TGTGCGACGAGCCGCTCTGGAAACACCATATATTTT
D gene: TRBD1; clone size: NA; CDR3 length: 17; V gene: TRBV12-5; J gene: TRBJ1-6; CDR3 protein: CASGLGSGTANNSPLHF; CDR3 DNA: TGTGCTAGTGGTTTGGGTTCCGGGACAGCAAATAATTCACCCCTCCACTTT
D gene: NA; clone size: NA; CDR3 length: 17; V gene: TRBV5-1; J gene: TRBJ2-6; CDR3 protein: CASSLDGRSSGANVLTF; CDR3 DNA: TGCGCCAGCAGCTTGGATGGCAGGAGTTCTGGGGCCAACGTCCTGACTTTC
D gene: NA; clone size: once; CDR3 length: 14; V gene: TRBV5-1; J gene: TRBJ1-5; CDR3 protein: CASSPGQTHQPQHF; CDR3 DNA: TGCGCCAGCAGCCCTGGACAAACGCATCAGCCCCAGCATTTT
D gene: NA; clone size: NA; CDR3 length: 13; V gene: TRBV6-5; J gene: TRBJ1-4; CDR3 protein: CASSYDLRRKLFF; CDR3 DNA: TGTGCCAGCAGTTACGACCTTCGTCGAAAACTGTTTTTT
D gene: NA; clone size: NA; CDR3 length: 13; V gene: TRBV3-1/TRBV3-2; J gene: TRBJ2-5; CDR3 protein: CASRGGARETQYF; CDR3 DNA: TGTGCCAGCAGGGGGGGGGCTAGAGAGACCCAGTACTTC
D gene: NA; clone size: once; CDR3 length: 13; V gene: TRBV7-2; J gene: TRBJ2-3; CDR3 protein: CASSSGAVNTQYF; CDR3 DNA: TGTGCCAGTTCCTCAGGGGCGGTTAATACGCAGTATTTT
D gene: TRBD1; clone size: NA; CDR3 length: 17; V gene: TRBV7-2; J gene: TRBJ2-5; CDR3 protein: CASSLALRTGGRETQYF; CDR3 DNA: TGTGCCAGCAGCTTAGCGCTGAGGACAGGGGGTCGAGAGACCCAGTACTTC
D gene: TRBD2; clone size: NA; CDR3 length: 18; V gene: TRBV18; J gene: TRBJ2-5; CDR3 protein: CASSPPGLAGGRGETQYF; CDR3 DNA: TGTGCCAGCTCACCACCGGGCCTAGCGGGAGGAAGGGGAGAGACCCAGTACTTC
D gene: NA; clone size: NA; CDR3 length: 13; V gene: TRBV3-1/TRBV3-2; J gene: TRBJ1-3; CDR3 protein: CASSQDHDGTIYF; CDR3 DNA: TGTGCCAGCAGCCAAGATCACGATGGCACCATATATTTT
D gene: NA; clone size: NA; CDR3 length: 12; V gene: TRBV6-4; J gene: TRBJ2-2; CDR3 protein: CASRYFKRELFF; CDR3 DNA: TGTGCCAGCAGATACTTTAAGCGGGAGCTGTTTTTT
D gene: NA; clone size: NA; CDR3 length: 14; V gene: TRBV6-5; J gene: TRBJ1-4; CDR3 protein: CASRRDGTLEKLFF; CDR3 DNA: TGTGCCAGCAGGCGGGACGGCACACTGGAAAAACTGTTTTTT
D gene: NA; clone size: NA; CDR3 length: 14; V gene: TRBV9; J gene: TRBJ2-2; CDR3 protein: CASSDRPTTGELFF; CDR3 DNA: TGTGCCAGCAGCGACCGACCCACCACCGGGGAGCTGTTTTTT
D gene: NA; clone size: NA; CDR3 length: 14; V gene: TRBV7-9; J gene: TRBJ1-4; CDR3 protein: CASSLRGAGEKLFF; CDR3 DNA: TGTGCCAGCAGCTTGAGGGGGGCGGGTGAAAAACTGTTTTTT
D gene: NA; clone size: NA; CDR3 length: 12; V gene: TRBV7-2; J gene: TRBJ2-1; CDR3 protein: CASSPLTDEQFF; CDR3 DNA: TGTGCCAGCAGCCCCCTAACTGATGAGCAGTTCTTC
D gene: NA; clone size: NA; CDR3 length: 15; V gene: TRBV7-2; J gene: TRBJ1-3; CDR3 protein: CASSLHRNTGNTIYF; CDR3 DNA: TGTGCCAGCAGCTTACACAGGAATACTGGAAACACCATATATTTT
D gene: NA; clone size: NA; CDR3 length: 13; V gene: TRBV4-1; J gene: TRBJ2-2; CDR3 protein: CAIGQRHTGELFF; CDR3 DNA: TGCGCCATAGGGCAGCGGCACACCGGGGAGCTGTTTTTT
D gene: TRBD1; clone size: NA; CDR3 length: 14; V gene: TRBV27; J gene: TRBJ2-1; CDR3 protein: CASSPRQGENEQFF; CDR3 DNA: TGTGCCAGCAGCCCCCGACAGGGGGAAAATGAGCAGTTCTTC
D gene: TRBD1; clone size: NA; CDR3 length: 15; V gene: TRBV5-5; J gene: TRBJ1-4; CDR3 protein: CASSFTGATNEKLFF; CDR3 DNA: TGTGCCAGCAGCTTTACAGGGGCCACTAATGAAAAACTGTTTTTT
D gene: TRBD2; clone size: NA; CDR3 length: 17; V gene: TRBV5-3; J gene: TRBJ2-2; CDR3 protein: CARSSPGRAGGPGELFF; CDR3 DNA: TGTGCCAGAAGCTCCCCAGGGAGAGCGGGAGGGCCCGGGGAGCTGTTTTTT
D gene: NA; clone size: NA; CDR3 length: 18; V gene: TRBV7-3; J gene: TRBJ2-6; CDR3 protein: CASRLTSGPLSGANVLTF; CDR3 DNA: TGTGCCAGCAGATTAACGTCCGGACCCCTCTCTGGGGCCAACGTCCTGACTTTC
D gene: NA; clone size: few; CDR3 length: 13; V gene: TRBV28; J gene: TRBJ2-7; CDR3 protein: CASSSSGIYEQYF; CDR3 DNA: TGTGCCAGCAGTTCATCAGGGATTTACGAGCAGTACTTC
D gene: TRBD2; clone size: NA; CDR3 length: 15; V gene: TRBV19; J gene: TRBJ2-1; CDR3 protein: CASSMSSGRYNEQFF; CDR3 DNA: TGTGCCAGTAGTATGTCTAGCGGGAGGTACAATGAGCAGTTCTTC
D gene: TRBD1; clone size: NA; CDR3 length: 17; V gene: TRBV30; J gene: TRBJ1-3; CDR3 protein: CAWSPWTGPSSGNTIYF; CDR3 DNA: TGTGCCTGGAGTCCCTGGACAGGCCCGAGCTCTGGAAACACCATATATTTT
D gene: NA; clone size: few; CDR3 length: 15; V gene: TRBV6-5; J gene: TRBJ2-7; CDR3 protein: CASRTGQVGGGEQYF; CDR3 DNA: TGTGCCAGCAGAACAGGACAGGTGGGAGGAGGTGAGCAGTACTTC
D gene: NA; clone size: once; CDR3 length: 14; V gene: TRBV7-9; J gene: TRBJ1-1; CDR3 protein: CASTRQGGDTEAFF; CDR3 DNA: TGTGCCAGCACCCGACAAGGTGGGGACACTGAAGCTTTCTTT
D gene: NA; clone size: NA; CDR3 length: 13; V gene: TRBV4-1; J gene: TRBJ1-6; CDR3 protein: CASSQEPRPPLHF; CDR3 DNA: TGCGCCAGCAGCCAAGAACCCCGGCCACCCCTCCACTTT
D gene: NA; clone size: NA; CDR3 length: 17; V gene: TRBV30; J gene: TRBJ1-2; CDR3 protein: CAWSVSDSPTGAYGYTF; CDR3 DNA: TGTGCCTGGAGTGTATCAGACTCCCCGACGGGGGCCTATGGCTACACCTTC
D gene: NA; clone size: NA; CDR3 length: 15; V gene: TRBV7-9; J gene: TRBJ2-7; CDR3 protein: CASSGGSRLSYEQYF; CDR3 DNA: TGTGCCAGCAGCGGAGGGAGTCGCCTCTCCTACGAGCAGTACTTC
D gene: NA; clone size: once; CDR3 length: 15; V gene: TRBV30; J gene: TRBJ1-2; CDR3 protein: CAWSSINRGSYGYTF; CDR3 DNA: TGTGCCTGGAGTTCGATAAACCGGGGCAGCTATGGCTACACCTTC